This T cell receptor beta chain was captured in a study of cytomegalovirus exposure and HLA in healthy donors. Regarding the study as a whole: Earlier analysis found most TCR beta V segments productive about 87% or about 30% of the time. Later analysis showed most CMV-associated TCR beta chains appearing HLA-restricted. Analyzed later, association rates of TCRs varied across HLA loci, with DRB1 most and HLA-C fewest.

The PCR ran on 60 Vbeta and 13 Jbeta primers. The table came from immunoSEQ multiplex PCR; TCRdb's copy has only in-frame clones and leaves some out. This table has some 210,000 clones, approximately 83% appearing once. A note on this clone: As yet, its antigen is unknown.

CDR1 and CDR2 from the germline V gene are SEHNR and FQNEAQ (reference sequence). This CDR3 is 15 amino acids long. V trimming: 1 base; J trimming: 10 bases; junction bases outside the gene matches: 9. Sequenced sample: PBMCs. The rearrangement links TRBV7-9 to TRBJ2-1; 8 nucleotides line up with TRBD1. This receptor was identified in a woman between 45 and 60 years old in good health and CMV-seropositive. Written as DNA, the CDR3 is TGTGCCAGCAGCTTAGTGGGACAGGTCCCCCAGGAGCAGTTCTTC. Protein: CASSLVGQVPQEQFF.